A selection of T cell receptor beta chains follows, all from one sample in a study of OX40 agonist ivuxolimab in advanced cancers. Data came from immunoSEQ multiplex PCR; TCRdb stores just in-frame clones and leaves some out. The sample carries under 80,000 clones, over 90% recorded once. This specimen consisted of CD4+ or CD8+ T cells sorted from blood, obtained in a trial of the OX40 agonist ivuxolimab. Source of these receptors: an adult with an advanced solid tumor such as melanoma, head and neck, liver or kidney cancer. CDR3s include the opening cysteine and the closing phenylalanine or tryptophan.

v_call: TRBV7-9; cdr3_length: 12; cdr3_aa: CASSPYADTQYF
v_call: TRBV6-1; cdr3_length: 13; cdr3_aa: CASSGTSVYEQYF
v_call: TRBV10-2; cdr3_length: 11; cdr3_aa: CASRDYTEAFF
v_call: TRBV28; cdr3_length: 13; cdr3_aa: CASSLPLRTEAFF
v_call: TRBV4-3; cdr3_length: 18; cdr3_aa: CASSPTSGGAFAPYEQYF
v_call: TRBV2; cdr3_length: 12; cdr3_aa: CAGRGPGNTIYF
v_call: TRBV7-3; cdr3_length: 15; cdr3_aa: CASSLDVTSYNEQFF
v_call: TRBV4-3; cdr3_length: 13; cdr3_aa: CASSQGTEYEQYF
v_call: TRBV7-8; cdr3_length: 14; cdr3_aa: CASSLLGGTDTQYF
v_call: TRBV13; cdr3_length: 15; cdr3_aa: CASSLLQRGSYEQYF
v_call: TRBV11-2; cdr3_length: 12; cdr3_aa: CASSLDMGIQYF
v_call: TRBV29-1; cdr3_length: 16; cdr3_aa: CSVEDQGKRRAVEAFF
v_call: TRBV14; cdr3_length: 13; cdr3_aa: CASSQDGPYEQYF
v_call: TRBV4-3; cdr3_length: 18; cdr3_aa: CASSVRDRGTAGANVLTF
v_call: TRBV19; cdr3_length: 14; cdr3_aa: CASSIGQGGYGYTF
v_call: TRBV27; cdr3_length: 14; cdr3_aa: CASSFKGATYEQYF
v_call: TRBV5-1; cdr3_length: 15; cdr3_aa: CASSLEYAGSYEQYF
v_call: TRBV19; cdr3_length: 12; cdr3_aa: CATSQGFHEQYF
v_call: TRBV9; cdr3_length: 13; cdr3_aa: CASSGSAGTKQFF
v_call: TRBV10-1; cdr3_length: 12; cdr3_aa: CASSDSTYEQYF
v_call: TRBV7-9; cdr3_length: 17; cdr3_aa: CASSPTIDRRASYEQYF
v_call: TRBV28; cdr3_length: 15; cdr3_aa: CASSLRAVRVYEQYF
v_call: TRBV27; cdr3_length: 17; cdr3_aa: CASSLSPSGRAANEQFF
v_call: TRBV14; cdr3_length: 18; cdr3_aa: CASSSPGTGVSGANVLTF
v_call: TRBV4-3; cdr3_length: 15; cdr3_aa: CASSHSTGTGNGYTF
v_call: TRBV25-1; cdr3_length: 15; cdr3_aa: CASSEYTRADEKLFF
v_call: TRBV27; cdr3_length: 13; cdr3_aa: CASSLSRSLPQHF
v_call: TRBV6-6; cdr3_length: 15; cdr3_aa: CASSPRAGGEETQYF
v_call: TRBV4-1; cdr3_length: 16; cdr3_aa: CASSQDRGRRNTEAFF
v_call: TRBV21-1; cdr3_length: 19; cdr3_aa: CASSKVILGTSIGYNEQFF
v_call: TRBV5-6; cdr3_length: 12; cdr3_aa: CASSLEGDEQYF
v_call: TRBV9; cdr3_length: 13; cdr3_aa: CASSQTPWAEQYF
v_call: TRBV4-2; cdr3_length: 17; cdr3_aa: CASSQDQGTGIADTQYF
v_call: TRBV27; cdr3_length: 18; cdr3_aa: CASSPSHPLAGVEDTQYF
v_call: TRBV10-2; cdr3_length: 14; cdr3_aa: CASTSGLARETQYF
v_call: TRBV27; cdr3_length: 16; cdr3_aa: CASRIRDRGVYNEQFF
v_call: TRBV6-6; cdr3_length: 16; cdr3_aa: CASSYRGAGDTGELFF
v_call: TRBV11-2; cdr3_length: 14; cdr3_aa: CASRPRTFENTQYF
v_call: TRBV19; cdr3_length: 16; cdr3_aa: CASSITLADLYNEQFF
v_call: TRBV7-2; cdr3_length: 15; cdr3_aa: CASSLVEFSTDTQYF
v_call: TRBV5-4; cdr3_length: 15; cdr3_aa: CASSLAGTPYNEQFF
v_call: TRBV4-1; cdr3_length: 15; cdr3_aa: CASSQLTPRRETQYF